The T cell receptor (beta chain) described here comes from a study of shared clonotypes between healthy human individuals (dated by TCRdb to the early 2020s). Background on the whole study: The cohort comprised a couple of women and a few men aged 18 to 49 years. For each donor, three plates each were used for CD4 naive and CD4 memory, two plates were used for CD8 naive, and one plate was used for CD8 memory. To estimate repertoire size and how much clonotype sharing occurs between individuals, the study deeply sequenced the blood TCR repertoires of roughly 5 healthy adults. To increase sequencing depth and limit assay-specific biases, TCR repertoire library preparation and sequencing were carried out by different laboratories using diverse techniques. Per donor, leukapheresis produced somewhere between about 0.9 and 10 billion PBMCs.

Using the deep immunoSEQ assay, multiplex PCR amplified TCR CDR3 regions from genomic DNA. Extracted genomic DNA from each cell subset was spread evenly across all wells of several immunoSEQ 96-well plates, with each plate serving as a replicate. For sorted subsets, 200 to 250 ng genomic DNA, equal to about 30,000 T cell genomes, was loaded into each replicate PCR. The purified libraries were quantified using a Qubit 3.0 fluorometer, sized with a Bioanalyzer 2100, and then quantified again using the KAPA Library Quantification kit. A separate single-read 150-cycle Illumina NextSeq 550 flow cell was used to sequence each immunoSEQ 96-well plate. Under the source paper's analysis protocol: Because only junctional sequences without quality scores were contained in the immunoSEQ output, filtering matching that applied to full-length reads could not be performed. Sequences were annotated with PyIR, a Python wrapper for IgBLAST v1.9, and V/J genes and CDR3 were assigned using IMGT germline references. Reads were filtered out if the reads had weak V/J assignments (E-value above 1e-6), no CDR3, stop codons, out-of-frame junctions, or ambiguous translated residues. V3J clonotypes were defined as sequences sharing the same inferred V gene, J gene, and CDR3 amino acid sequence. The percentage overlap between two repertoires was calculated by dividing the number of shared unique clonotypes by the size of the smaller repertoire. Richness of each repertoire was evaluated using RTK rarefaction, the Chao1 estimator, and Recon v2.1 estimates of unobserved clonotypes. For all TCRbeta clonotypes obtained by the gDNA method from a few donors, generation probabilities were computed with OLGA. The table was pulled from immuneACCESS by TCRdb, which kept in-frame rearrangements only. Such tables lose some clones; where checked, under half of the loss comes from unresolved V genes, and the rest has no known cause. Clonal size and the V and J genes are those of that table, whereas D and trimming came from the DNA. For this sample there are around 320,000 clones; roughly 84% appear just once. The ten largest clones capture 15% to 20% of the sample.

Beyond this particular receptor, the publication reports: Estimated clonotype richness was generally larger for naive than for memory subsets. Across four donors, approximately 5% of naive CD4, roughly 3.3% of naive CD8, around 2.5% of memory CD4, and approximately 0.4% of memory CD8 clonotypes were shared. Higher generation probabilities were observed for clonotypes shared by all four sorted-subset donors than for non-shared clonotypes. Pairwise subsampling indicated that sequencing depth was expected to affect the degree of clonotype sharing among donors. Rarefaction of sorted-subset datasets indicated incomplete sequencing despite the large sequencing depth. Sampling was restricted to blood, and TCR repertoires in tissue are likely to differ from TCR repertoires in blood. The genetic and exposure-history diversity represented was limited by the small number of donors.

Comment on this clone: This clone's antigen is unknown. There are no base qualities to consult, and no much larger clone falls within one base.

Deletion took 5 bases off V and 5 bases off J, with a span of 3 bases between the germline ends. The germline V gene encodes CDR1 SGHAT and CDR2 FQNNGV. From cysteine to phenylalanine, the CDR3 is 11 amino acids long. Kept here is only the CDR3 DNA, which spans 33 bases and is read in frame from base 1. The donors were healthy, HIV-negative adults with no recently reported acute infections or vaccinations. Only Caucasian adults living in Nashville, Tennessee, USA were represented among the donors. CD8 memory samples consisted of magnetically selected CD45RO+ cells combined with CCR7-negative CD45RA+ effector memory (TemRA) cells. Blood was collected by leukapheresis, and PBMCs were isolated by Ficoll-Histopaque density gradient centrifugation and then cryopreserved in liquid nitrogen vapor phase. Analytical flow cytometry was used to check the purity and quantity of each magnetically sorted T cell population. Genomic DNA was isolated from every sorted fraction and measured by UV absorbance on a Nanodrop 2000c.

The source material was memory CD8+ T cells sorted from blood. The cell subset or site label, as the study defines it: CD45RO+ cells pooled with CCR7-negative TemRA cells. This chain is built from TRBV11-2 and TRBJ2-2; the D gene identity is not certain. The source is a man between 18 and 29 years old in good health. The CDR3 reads CASSPTGELFF. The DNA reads TGTGCCAGCAGCCCGACCGGGGAGCTGTTTTTT. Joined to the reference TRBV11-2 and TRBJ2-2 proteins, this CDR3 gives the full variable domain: EAGVAQSPRYKIIEKRQSVAFWCNPISGHATLYWYQQILGQGPKLLIQFQNNGVVDDSQLPKDRFSAERLKGVDSTLKIQPAKLEDSAVYLCASSPTGELFFGEGSRLTVL.